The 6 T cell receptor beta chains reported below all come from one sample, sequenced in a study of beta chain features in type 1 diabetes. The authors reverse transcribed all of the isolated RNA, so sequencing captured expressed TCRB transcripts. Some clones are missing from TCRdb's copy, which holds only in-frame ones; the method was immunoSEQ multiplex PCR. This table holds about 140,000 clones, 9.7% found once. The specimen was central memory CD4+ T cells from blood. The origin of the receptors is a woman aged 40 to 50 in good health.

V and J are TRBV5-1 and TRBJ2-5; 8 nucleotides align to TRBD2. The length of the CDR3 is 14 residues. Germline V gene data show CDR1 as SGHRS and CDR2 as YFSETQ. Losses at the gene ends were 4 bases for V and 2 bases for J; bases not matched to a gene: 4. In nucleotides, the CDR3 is TGCGCCAGCAGCGGGTCGGGGGGGCAAGAGACCCAGTACTTC. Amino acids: CASSGSGGQETQYF. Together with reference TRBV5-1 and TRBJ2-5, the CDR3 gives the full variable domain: KAGVTQTPRYLIKTRGQQVTLSCSPISGHRSVSWYQQTPGQGLQFLFEYFSETQRNKGNFPGRFSGRQFSNSRSEMNVSTLELGDSALYLCASSGSGGQETQYFGPGTRLLVL.

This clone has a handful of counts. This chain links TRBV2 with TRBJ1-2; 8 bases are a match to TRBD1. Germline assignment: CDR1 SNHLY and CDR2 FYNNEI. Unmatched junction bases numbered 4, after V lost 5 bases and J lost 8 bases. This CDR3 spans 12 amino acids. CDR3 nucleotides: TGTGCCAGCAGTACGACAGGGGACGGCTACACCTTC. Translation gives CASSTTGDGYTF.

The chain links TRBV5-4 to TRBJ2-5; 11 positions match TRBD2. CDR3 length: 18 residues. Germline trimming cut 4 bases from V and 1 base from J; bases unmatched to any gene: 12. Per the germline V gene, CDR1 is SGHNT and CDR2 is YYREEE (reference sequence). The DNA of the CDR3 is TGTGCCAGCAGCGTACCGGGACTAGCGGCCGTGAGCCAAGAGACCCAGTACTTC. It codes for CASSVPGLAAVSQETQYF.

CDR3 residues: CATTPGGASDTQYF. The CDR3, as DNA: TGTGCCACAACGCCGGGGGGCGCGTCGGATACGCAGTATTTT. The chain employs TRBV11-2 and TRBJ2-3; possible D gene TRBD2, 7 bases. The V gene lost 10 bases and the J gene lost 6 bases, with 20 bases spanning the gap. The germline CDR1 and CDR2 sequences are SGHAT and FQNNGV. CDR3 length equals 14 residues.

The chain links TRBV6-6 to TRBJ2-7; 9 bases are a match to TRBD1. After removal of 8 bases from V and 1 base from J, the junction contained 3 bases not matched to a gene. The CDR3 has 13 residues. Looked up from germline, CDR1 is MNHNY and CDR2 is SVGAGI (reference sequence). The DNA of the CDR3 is TGTGCCAGCGGGACAGGGAATTCCTACGAGCAGTACTTC. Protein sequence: CASGTGNSYEQYF.

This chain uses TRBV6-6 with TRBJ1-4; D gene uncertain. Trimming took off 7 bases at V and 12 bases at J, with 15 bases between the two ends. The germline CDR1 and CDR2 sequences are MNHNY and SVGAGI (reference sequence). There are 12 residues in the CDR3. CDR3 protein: CASTAKMRQLFF. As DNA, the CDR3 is TGTGCCAGCACCGCTAAAATGCGTCAACTGTTTTTT.